Reported below is one T cell receptor beta chain. This entry comes from a study of technical replicates of blood from several donors. Profiled with immunoSEQ multiplex PCR; TCRdb holds only in-frame clones, not every one. Seen here are over 10,000 clones, roughly 93% observed once, and the top ten hold 7.6%. The source of this sequence is a human donor in good health. Sequencing used PBMCs.

The DNA for the CDR3 is TGCGCCAGCAGCCCTAGCGAAAATGAGCAGTTCTTC. Protein: CASSPSENEQFF. The chain joins TRBV5-1 to TRBJ2-1, with D maybe TRBD2 (6 bases). Germline V gene lookup returns CDR1 SGHRS and CDR2 YFSETQ. This CDR3 has 12 residues. With 4 bases removed from V and 7 bases from J, the gap between germline ends came to 9 bases.